The rows below give T cell receptor beta chains drawn from one sample of a study of CD8 T cells in ankylosing spondylitis. TCRdb itself ran the 5' RACE reads through MiXCR, one entry per CDR3 protein. This sample yields approximately 260,000 distinct CDR3 sequences, of which about 18% are seen a single time; around 30% belongs to the top ten. The sample was blood, either unsorted or a sorted T cell fraction (not recorded which). The source of these receptors is a male donor with ankylosing spondylitis or in good health (not recorded which). CDR3s include the opening cysteine and the closing phenylalanine or tryptophan. D genes are given only for firm matches. Size is omitted from some rows. Given values are once, few, many or a class for expanded clones.

J	V	size	D	CDR3	DNA
TRBJ2-2	TRBV5-1	NA	NA	CASSLVGTETGELFF	TGCGCCAGCAGCTTGGTAGGGACTGAGACCGGGGAGCTGTTTTTT
TRBJ2-5	TRBV4-3	few	NA	CASSQDRFGEWETQYF	TGCGCCAGCAGCCAAGACCGATTCGGGGAGTGGGAGACCCAGTACTTC
TRBJ1-2	TRBV4-3	NA	TRBD1	CASSQDRDSLYGYTF	TGCGCCAGCAGCCAAGATCGGGACAGCCTATATGGCTACACCTTC
TRBJ2-7	TRBV12-3/TRBV12-4	NA	NA	CASSYREQGYEQYF	TGTGCCAGCAGCTACAGGGAGCAGGGCTACGAGCAGTACTTC
TRBJ2-1	TRBV10-3	few	TRBD1	CATNPRPGQGSPYNEQFF	TGTGCCACAAACCCAAGACCGGGACAGGGTTCCCCCTACAATGAGCAGTTCTTC
TRBJ2-2	TRBV6-5	few	NA	CASSYAGGLTGELFF	TGTGCCAGCAGTTATGCCGGGGGCCTCACCGGGGAGCTGTTTTTT
TRBJ1-3	TRBV20-1	once	NA	CSASRENPNLEGSGNTIYF	TGCAGTGCTTCCAGAGAGAACCCAAACTTGGAGGGATCTGGAAACACCATATATTTT
TRBJ2-7	TRBV7-2	NA	NA	CASSFNQDDQYEQYF	TGTGCCAGCAGCTTCAACCAGGACGACCAATACGAGCAGTACTTC
TRBJ2-2	TRBV6-2/TRBV6-3	few	NA	CASSYSIFAATNTGELFF	TGTGCCAGCAGTTACTCGATTTTCGCAGCTACGAACACCGGGGAGCTGTTTTTT
TRBJ2-1	TRBV9	NA	TRBD2	CASSVGGTSGSPLGEQFF	TGTGCCAGCAGCGTAGGGGGGACTAGCGGGAGCCCCCTGGGAGAGCAGTTCTTC
TRBJ2-2	TRBV4-2	NA	TRBD2	CASSQDLGLAGVAGELFF	TGTGCCAGCAGCCAAGATCTTGGCCTAGCGGGAGTGGCCGGGGAGCTGTTTTTT
TRBJ2-3	TRBV28	NA	TRBD2	CASSAPTSGTPGDTQYF	TGTGCCAGCAGCGCCCCCACTAGCGGGACCCCGGGAGATACGCAGTATTTT
TRBJ2-3	TRBV11-2	NA	TRBD1	CASSLGQGFADTQYF	TGTGCCAGCAGCCTTGGACAGGGGTTCGCAGATACGCAGTATTTT
TRBJ1-1	TRBV29-1	NA	NA	CSVEDHGTEAFF	TGCAGCGTTGAAGATCATGGAACTGAAGCTTTCTTT
TRBJ2-3	TRBV27	few	TRBD2	CASSLGTSVFTDTQYF	TGTGCCAGCAGTTTGGGGACTAGCGTCTTCACAGATACGCAGTATTTT
TRBJ2-7	TRBV4-2	NA	TRBD2	CASSQSGTSGMYEQYF	TGTGCCAGCAGCCAGTCCGGGACTAGCGGGATGTACGAGCAGTACTTC
TRBJ2-5	TRBV11-2	many	TRBD2	CASTLLTSGRAQETQYF	TGTGCCAGCACCCTCCTTACTAGCGGGAGGGCCCAAGAGACCCAGTACTTC
TRBJ2-2	TRBV6-2/TRBV6-3	NA	NA	CATVDRNTGELFF	TGTGCCACCGTGGACAGAAACACCGGGGAGCTGTTTTTT
TRBJ2-1	TRBV29-1	NA	TRBD1	CSVLCKWTGERYNEQFF	TGCAGCGTTTTATGCAAGTGGACAGGGGAACGCTACAATGAGCAGTTCTTC
TRBJ2-1	TRBV4-2	NA	TRBD2	CASSQGGSGFYNEQFF	TGTGCCAGCAGCCAAGGGGGTAGCGGGTTTTACAATGAGCAGTTCTTC
TRBJ2-5	TRBV29-1	few	TRBD2	CSVEDSGPSGTSQETQYF	TGCAGCGTTGAAGATTCGGGCCCAAGCGGGACTAGCCAAGAGACCCAGTACTTC
TRBJ1-1	TRBV7-9	few	NA	CASSHSRHLNTEAFF	TGTGCCAGCAGCCATAGTCGACATCTGAACACTGAAGCTTTCTTT
TRBJ2-1	TRBV12-3/TRBV12-4	NA	TRBD2	CASLQGLANEQFF	TGTGCCAGCCTCCAGGGACTAGCGAATGAGCAGTTCTTC
TRBJ2-1	TRBV3-1	NA	TRBD2	CASSQEPPSGFYNEQFF	TGTGCCAGCAGCCAAGAACCTCCTAGCGGATTCTACAATGAGCAGTTCTTC
TRBJ2-7	TRBV29-1	NA	TRBD2	CSVEDLGEGSYEQYF	TGCAGCGTTGAAGATCTGGGGGAGGGTTCCTACGAGCAGTACTTC
TRBJ1-5	TRBV25-1	NA	NA	CASSATGNNQPQHF	TGTGCCAGCAGTGCCACAGGGAACAATCAGCCCCAGCATTTT
TRBJ2-5	TRBV20-1	many	NA	CSATPVEVAVLQETQYF	TGCAGTGCTACCCCCGTGGAGGTAGCGGTACTCCAAGAGACCCAGTACTTC
TRBJ1-2	TRBV6-1	NA	TRBD1	CASSDPGQGNYGYTF	TGTGCCAGCAGTGACCCCGGACAGGGCAACTATGGCTACACCTTC
TRBJ2-1	TRBV10-3	NA	NA	CAKLRPTYNEQFF	TGTGCCAAACTTCGACCAACCTACAATGAGCAGTTCTTC
TRBJ1-1	TRBV6-5	few	NA	CASSYSILGDSRRTEAFF	TGTGCCAGCAGTTACTCGATTTTGGGAGACTCACGCCGGACTGAAGCTTTCTTT
TRBJ2-5	TRBV3-1	NA	NA	CASSQVVASNQETQYF	TGTGCCAGCAGCCAAGTGGTGGCGTCGAACCAAGAGACCCAGTACTTC
TRBJ2-7	TRBV9	few	TRBD2	CASSQWAGGPSEQYF	TGTGCCAGCAGCCAATGGGCGGGAGGGCCGTCTGAGCAGTACTTC
TRBJ2-7	TRBV10-3	NA	TRBD2	CAIGTSDPYEQYF	TGTGCCATCGGGACTAGCGACCCCTACGAGCAGTACTTC
TRBJ2-5	TRBV12-3/TRBV12-4	few	TRBD2	CASEAGEQETQYF	TGTGCCAGTGAAGCGGGAGAGCAAGAGACCCAGTACTTC
TRBJ2-1	TRBV3-1	NA	TRBD2	CASSPREGDYNEQFF	TGTGCCAGCAGCCCACGGGAGGGCGACTACAATGAGCAGTTCTTC
TRBJ2-7	TRBV12-3/TRBV12-4	few	TRBD2	CASSYSGEYEQYF	TGTGCCAGCAGTTATAGCGGGGAGTACGAGCAGTACTTC
TRBJ1-3	TRBV28	NA	NA	CASSPSYSNTIYF	TGTGCCAGCAGTCCCAGTTATAGTAACACCATATATTTT
TRBJ2-1	TRBV4-3	NA	NA	CASSQGTINFNEQFF	TGCGCCAGCAGCCAAGGCACCATAAATTTTAATGAGCAGTTCTTC